These T cell receptor beta chains were read from a single sample in a study of T cell responses to AZD1222 COVID-19 vaccine. Repertoires were generated with immunoSEQ multiplex PCR, while TCRdb's copy carries only in-frame clones and drops some. This sample yields roughly 150,000 clones, of which more than 85% are seen a single time; 1.5% belongs to the top ten. Sequences were derived from peripheral blood, sampled 28 days after the second AZD1222 dose. The receptor source for this set is an adult who received the AZD1222 COVID-19 vaccine. Each CDR3 is given with its conserved first and last residue. Fields, in order: V gene, CDR3 length, D gene, J gene, clone size, CDR3 protein, CDR3 DNA. The D gene is left open where the match is weak. A row's size may be missing; if present it is once, few, many or a size class.

TRBV24-1,13,.,TRBJ1-2,few,CATSDFRGRGYTF,TGTGCCACCAGTGATTTCAGGGGCAGAGGCTACACCTTC
TRBV6-6,17,.,TRBJ2-3,.,CASSLGRSATSTDTQYF,TGTGCCAGCAGTCTCGGCAGGTCGGCAACTAGCACAGATACGCAGTATTTT
TRBV10-3,14,TRBD1,TRBJ1-2,.,CAISEATGTLGYTF,TGTGCCATCAGTGAGGCGACAGGGACCTTGGGCTACACCTTC
TRBV9,14,.,TRBJ2-6,.,CASSAVSGANVLTF,TGTGCCAGCAGCGCCGTGTCTGGGGCCAACGTCCTGACTTTC
TRBV6-2/TRBV6-3,18,TRBD1,TRBJ1-5,.,CASSYSGTGGFRNQPQHF,TGTGCCAGCAGTTACTCTGGGACAGGGGGCTTTCGCAATCAGCCCCAGCATTTT
TRBV19,13,.,TRBJ1-4,once,CASGPLGGEKLFF,TGTGCCAGTGGCCCCCTCGGGGGTGAAAAACTGTTTTTT
TRBV6-6,12,.,TRBJ1-5,.,CASRVSNQPQHF,TGTGCCAGCAGAGTTAGCAATCAGCCCCAGCATTTT
TRBV7-9,14,.,TRBJ1-2,.,CASTITGLNYGYTF,TGTGCCAGCACCATAACGGGGCTCAACTATGGCTACACCTTC
TRBV6-4,16,TRBD2,TRBJ2-2,once,CASSDLGSGGAGELFF,TGTGCCAGCAGTGACTTGGGCAGCGGGGGCGCCGGGGAGCTGTTTTTT
TRBV30,15,.,TRBJ2-7,.,CAWSNVGHNNYEQYF,TGTGCCTGGAGTAACGTCGGACATAACAACTACGAGCAGTACTTC
TRBV2,15,.,TRBJ2-3,few,CASSEGPPSTDTQYF,TGTGCCAGCAGTGAGGGACCCCCAAGCACAGATACGCAGTATTTT
TRBV30,13,.,TRBJ1-5,.,CAWRASSNQPQHF,TGTGCCTGGAGGGCGTCTAGCAATCAGCCCCAGCATTTT
TRBV28,13,TRBD2,TRBJ2-1,.,CASSFRLATEQFF,TGTGCCAGCAGTTTCCGACTAGCAACTGAGCAGTTCTTC
TRBV30,13,.,TRBJ1-6,.,CAWSEGRTSPLHF,TGTGCCTGGAGTGAGGGTAGGACTTCACCCCTCCACTTT
TRBV7-2,13,.,TRBJ2-5,.,CASSSTAQETQYF,TGTGCCAGCAGCTCGACTGCCCAAGAGACCCAGTACTTC
TRBV5-8,16,.,TRBJ1-5,.,CASSLAGGYSNQPQHF,TGTGCCAGCAGCTTGGCCGGAGGCTATAGCAATCAGCCCCAGCATTTT
TRBV19,15,TRBD2,TRBJ2-1,.,CASSTGLAGVVEQFF,TGTGCCAGTAGTACAGGACTAGCGGGAGTTGTTGAGCAGTTCTTC
TRBV2,16,TRBD1,TRBJ1-5,.,CASSGLRGGRGQPQHF,TGTGCCAGCTCGGGCCTCAGGGGGGGTAGGGGACAGCCCCAGCATTTT
TRBV19,16,.,TRBJ1-1,.,CASSAATRTVNTEAFF,TGTGCCAGTAGTGCTGCCACCCGGACGGTGAACACTGAAGCTTTCTTT
TRBV6-1,14,.,TRBJ1-1,.,CASTEGGVLTEAFF,TGTGCCAGCACTGAAGGGGGGGTTTTGACTGAAGCTTTCTTT
TRBV3-1/TRBV3-2,14,.,TRBJ1-2,.,CASSPGTDNYGYTF,TGTGCCAGCAGCCCCGGGACCGACAACTATGGCTACACCTTC
TRBV4-2,16,TRBD1,TRBJ1-2,.,CASSQTGGQGAYGYTF,TGTGCCAGCAGCCAAACCGGGGGACAGGGGGCCTATGGCTACACCTTC
TRBV19,15,.,TRBJ1-5,.,CASQDSGHSNQPQHF,TGTGCCAGCCAAGACAGCGGCCATAGCAATCAGCCCCAGCATTTT
TRBV4-1,14,TRBD1,TRBJ1-1,.,CASSQPDRGTEAFF,TGCGCCAGCAGCCAACCTGACAGGGGCACTGAAGCTTTCTTT
TRBV12-3/TRBV12-4,12,.,TRBJ1-2,.,CASSTTVYGYTF,TGTGCCAGCAGTACAACGGTCTATGGCTACACCTTC
TRBV7-9,14,.,TRBJ1-1,.,CASRNRDGNTEAFF,TGTGCCAGCAGGAACCGGGACGGCAACACTGAAGCTTTCTTT
TRBV28,15,.,TRBJ2-3,.,CASSFGQGSTDTQYF,TGTGCCAGCAGTTTTGGGCAGGGGAGCACAGATACGCAGTATTTT
TRBV7-2,15,.,TRBJ2-3,.,CASKSGLVATDTQYF,TGTGCCAGCAAATCGGGTCTAGTGGCCACAGATACGCAGTATTTT
TRBV12-3/TRBV12-4,13,TRBD1,TRBJ2-5,.,CASSIQGPETQYF,TGTGCCAGCAGTATACAGGGGCCAGAGACCCAGTACTTC
TRBV11-2,15,.,TRBJ2-7,.,CASSETASPLHPQYF,TGTGCCAGCAGCGAGACGGCGTCTCCTCTTCATCCCCAGTACTTC
TRBV30,12,.,TRBJ1-3,.,CAWSPEGNTIYF,TGTGCCTGGAGTCCTGAAGGAAACACCATATATTTT
TRBV28,13,TRBD1,TRBJ1-1,.,CASRNTGGTEAFF,TGTGCCAGCAGAAACACAGGGGGCACTGAAGCTTTCTTT
TRBV5-4,16,.,TRBJ2-3,.,CASSFDGGTGTDTQYF,TGTGCCAGCAGCTTTGATGGTGGGACGGGCACAGATACGCAGTATTTT
TRBV28,15,TRBD2,TRBJ2-1,.,CASSVLAEITWEQFF,TGTGCCAGCAGTGTTCTAGCGGAAATTACATGGGAGCAGTTCTTC
TRBV19,15,.,TRBJ2-2,.,CASRKGSWDAGELFF,TGTGCCAGTAGGAAGGGCTCCTGGGACGCCGGGGAGCTGTTTTTT
TRBV5-1,14,.,TRBJ1-6,.,CASSLEGNNSPLHF,TGCGCCAGCAGTCTCGAGGGTAATAATTCACCCCTCCACTTT